This T cell receptor (beta chain) was sequenced for a study of T-cell reconstitution after alpha-beta-depleted transplantation in children. Study-level points and caveats: Several hundred rapidly expanded clones from non-depleted graft cells reportedly supplied alpha-beta T cells about two months post-transplant. A year post-transplant, T-cell counts and diversity derived mostly from newly produced T cells.

Turning to this clonotype: Its antigen is not identified.

V was shortened by 6 bases and J by 3 bases, with 14 bases between the two germline ends. The CDR3 runs to 14 residues. The authors prepared the TCRbeta library with unique molecular identifiers. TCRdb independently ran MiXCR on the PCR reads; one entry per CDR3 protein. The sample contains some 200,000 distinct CDR3 sequences, about 8.2% of which appear only once. V is TRBV12-3 or TRBV12-4 and J is TRBJ2-5; either TRBD1 or TRBD2 may fit D (5 bases each). Specimen: PBMCs, mostly from graft donor cells, collected 360 days after TCRalphabeta/CD19-depleted stem cell transplant. This receptor was identified in a male patient between 2 and 9 years old who had a stem cell transplant for acute myeloid leukemia, so the T cells may come from the graft donor. CDR3 region: CASSPILGEETQYF. CDR3 bases: TGTGCCAGCAGCCCGATTTTGGGGGAAGAGACCCAGTACTTC.